What follows are 19 T cell receptor beta chains derived from one specimen sequenced in a study of Ad26.COV2.S vaccination and SARS-CoV-2 variants. Treatment of the sample: about 20 received Ad26.COV2.S at low or high dose, single or two shots; 5 received placebo; per-sample allocation not given. Material that was analyzed had been drawn on day 63 after the first vaccine or placebo injection. Generated by immunoSEQ multiplex PCR, the TCRdb table keeps only in-frame clones and is missing some. The sample lists approximately 480,000 clones; roughly 87% were seen once. Specimen: peripheral blood, collected in a trial of Ad26.COV2.S vaccine versus placebo. These receptors came from a person aged 18 to 65 who received the Ad26.COV2.S COVID-19 vaccine or a placebo.

This sequence joins TRBV6-5 and TRBJ1-2, with unresolved D. Germline V gene lookup returns CDR1 MNHEY and CDR2 SVGAGI. Trimming removed 3 bases at V and 4 bases at J, with 9 bases between. This CDR3 spans 13 amino acids. This CDR3 reads CASSYPDSYGYTF. CDR3 bases: TGTGCCAGCAGTTATCCGGATAGCTATGGCTACACCTTC.

V usage is TRBV3-1 (or the pseudogene TRBV3-2) and J usage is TRBJ1-1; 8 bases map to TRBD1. The germline V gene has CDR1 LGHDT and CDR2 YNNKEL (reference sequence). This CDR3 has 15 amino acids. Trimming cost V 1 base and J 5 bases; bases outside gene matches: 6. This chain's CDR3 is CASSQGQGTGTEAFF. CDR3 DNA: TGTGCCAGCAGCCAAGGACAGGGGACTGGGACTGAAGCTTTCTTT.

CDR3 in DNA: TGTGCCAGCAGCGCAACTATGTCCCTTTTTCGAGCGGGAGGCCCCTACGAGCAGTACTTC. It encodes CASSATMSLFRAGGPYEQYF. The V and J genes are TRBV6-2 or TRBV6-3 and TRBJ2-7; 9 positions match TRBD2. Germline assignment: CDR1 MNHEY and CDR2 SVGEGT. This CDR3 spans 20 amino acids. With V trimmed by 6 bases and J by 2 bases, 23 bases remained unmatched.

The V gene is TRBV4-2, the J gene TRBJ1-5; unclear D gene. V dropped 2 bases and J dropped 3 bases, with 11 bases sitting between them. This CDR3 comprises 15 residues. Germline CDR1 and CDR2: LGHNA and YNFKEQ. This chain's CDR3 is CASSQPGQYNQPQHF. The DNA for the CDR3 is TGTGCCAGCAGCCAACCGGGCCAGTACAATCAGCCCCAGCATTTT.

This clone was observed a handful of times. This same CDR3 is encoded by further DNA sequences in the sample. The CDR3 sequence: CASSSPPYEQYF. The CDR3 DNA reads TGTGCCAGCAGTTCCCCGCCCTACGAGCAGTACTTC. This chain uses TRBV28 with TRBJ2-7; D is uncertain. The length of the CDR3 is 12 residues. V lost 4 bases, J lost 2 bases, and 6 bases lay in between. From germline, CDR1 is MDHEN and CDR2 SYDVKM.

The chain uses TRBV6-5 and TRBJ1-2; no clear D gene. In germline, CDR1 is MNHEY, CDR2 SVGAGI. The CDR3 runs 14 residues. V was cut by 7 bases and J by 0 bases, with 12 bases left in between. The CDR3 protein is CASILLDPNYGYTF. In nucleotides, the CDR3 is TGTGCCAGCATCCTGTTGGACCCTAACTATGGCTACACCTTC.

The chain joins TRBV3-1 (or the pseudogene TRBV3-2) to TRBJ2-7, with unresolved D. Trimming left V 5 bases short and J 3 bases short, with 14 bases between. This CDR3 comprises 14 residues. The V gene's germline CDR1 is LGHDT and CDR2 YNNKEL (reference sequence). CDR3 sequence (DNA): TGTGCCAGCAGCTCAGCCCCTACACTCTACGAGCAGTACTTC. Encoded protein: CASSSAPTLYEQYF.

The gene calls are TRBV5-4 and TRBJ2-1; 9 bases are shared with TRBD2. This CDR3 has 16 residues. Germline CDR1 and CDR2: SGHNT and YYREEE (reference sequence). The J segment lost 5 bases and the V segment lost 3 bases, leaving 9 bases of the junction unmatched. CDR3 sequence (DNA): TGTGCCAGCAGCTGGAGGCGGACTAGCGCCGACAATGAGCAGTTCTTC. This codes for CASSWRRTSADNEQFF. The whole variable domain, filled in from reference TRBV5-4 and TRBJ2-1, reads ETGVTQSPTHLIKTRGQQVTLRCSSQSGHNTVSWYQQALGQGPQFIFQYYREEENGRGNFPPRFSGLQFPNYSSELNVNALELDDSALYLCASSWRRTSADNEQFFGPGTRLTVL.

This clone has at least ten counts. The chain recombines TRBV6-2 or TRBV6-3 with TRBJ1-5; 7 nucleotides line up with TRBD1. V shed 2 bases, J shed 0 bases, and the junction held 4 bases outside the gene matches. From germline, CDR1 is MNHEY and CDR2 SVGEGT. This CDR3 is 16 amino acids long. The chain's CDR3 is CASSYTGELSNQPQHF. As DNA, the CDR3 is TGTGCCAGCAGTTACACAGGGGAACTTAGCAATCAGCCCCAGCATTTT.

V gene TRBV9 combines with J gene TRBJ1-2; the D is unclear. Looked up from germline, CDR1 is SGDLS and CDR2 is YYNGEE. The ends were cut back, 4 bases at V and 0 bases at J, with 7 bases in the middle. The CDR3 is 13 amino acids. The CDR3 sequence is CASSPRPNYGYTF. The CDR3 DNA sequence: TGTGCCAGCAGCCCGAGACCTAACTATGGCTACACCTTC.

The V call is TRBV18, the J call TRBJ2-5, with D perhaps matching TRBD2 (5 bases). Trimming stripped 4 bases from V and 2 bases from J, with 17 bases between. CDR3 length equals 16 residues. Germline lookup yields CDR1 KGHSH and CDR2 LQKENI. The chain's CDR3 is CASSQLPPRAQETQYF. The CDR3 region has the DNA TGTGCCAGCTCACAACTTCCACCGCGGGCTCAAGAGACCCAGTACTTC.

The genes are TRBV28 and TRBJ2-1; D is unclear. The ends were cut back, 2 bases at V and 0 bases at J, with 8 bases in the middle. The CDR3 length is 15 residues. From germline, CDR1 is MDHEN and CDR2 SYDVKM. The CDR3 DNA reads TGTGCCAGCAGTTTACGTCGGAGCTCCTACAATGAGCAGTTCTTC. Amino acids: CASSLRRSSYNEQFF.

V and J are TRBV12-3 or TRBV12-4 and TRBJ2-1; D may be TRBD2 (5 bases). Trimming took 6 bases from V and 9 from J, leaving 12 bases between them. CDR3 length equals 12 residues. Here the CDR3 DNA reads TGTGCCAGCAGACTAACTAGTTTTGAGCAGTTCTTC. Encoded protein: CASRLTSFEQFF.

This clone was seen just once. The chain joins TRBV2 to TRBJ2-5; TRBD1 might be the D (6 bases). V dropped 7 bases and J dropped 4 bases, with 13 bases sitting between them. CDR1 is SNHLY, CDR2 FYNNEI, per germline. This CDR3 is 13 amino acids long. CDR3 DNA sequence: TGTGCCAGCACGAGGACAGTGGGAGAGACCCAGTACTTC. Residues: CASTRTVGETQYF.

The chain has TRBV10-1 and TRBJ2-2, with 9 nucleotides matching TRBD1. The CDR3 totals 18 residues. From germline, CDR1 is WNHNN and CDR2 SYGVQD (reference sequence). V lost 0 bases to trimming and J lost 6 bases; unmatched junction nucleotides: 11. The CDR3 spells CASSESNTGGAVAGELFF. The CDR3 DNA reads as TGCGCCAGCAGTGAGTCAAACACAGGGGGCGCAGTTGCCGGGGAGCTGTTTTTT.

This rearrangement joins TRBV9 to TRBJ2-1; D unresolved. V was clipped by 1 base and J by 7 bases, with 9 bases between them. Germline V lookup: CDR1 SGDLS, CDR2 YYNGEE. This CDR3 comprises 13 residues. As DNA, the CDR3 is TGTGCCAGCAGCGTAACCCTAGTTAATGAGCAGTTCTTC. Encoded protein: CASSVTLVNEQFF.

In this sample, this clone turned up once. The V gene is TRBV5-8, the J gene TRBJ2-3; 8 positions agree with TRBD1. V lost 6 bases to trimming and J lost 5 bases; unmatched junction nucleotides: 14. This CDR3 contains 16 residues. In germline, CDR1 is SGHTS, CDR2 YDEGEE. As DNA, the CDR3 is TGTGCCAGCATTTGGAACTCGGACAGGGTAGTAGATACGCAGTATTTT. This codes for CASIWNSDRVVDTQYF.

This rearrangement joins TRBV7-9 to TRBJ2-7, with 7 bases aligning to TRBD1. V was clipped by 0 bases and J by 7 bases; unmatched bases: 0. The V gene's germline CDR1 is SEHNR and CDR2 FQNEAQ (reference sequence). The CDR3 extends over 12 amino acids. For the CDR3, the DNA is TGTGCCAGCAGCTTAGCACAGGGGGAGCAGTACTTC. Protein product: CASSLAQGEQYF. The full variable domain, completed using reference TRBV7-9 and TRBJ2-7, is DTGVSQNPRHKITKRGQNVTFRCDPISEHNRLYWYRQTLGQGPEFLTYFQNEAQLEKSRLLSDRFSAERPKGSFSTLEIQRTEQGDSAMYLCASSLAQGEQYFGPGTRLTVT.

The rearrangement links TRBV15 to TRBJ2-1; D may be TRBD1 or TRBD2 (5 bases each). Per the germline V gene, CDR1 is LNHNV and CDR2 is YYDKDF (reference sequence). Trimming stripped 5 bases from V and 6 bases from J, with 23 bases between. The CDR3 loop spans 17 amino acids. The CDR3 region has the DNA TGTGCCACCAGCGACTACTCCGGGACCAGAGGCCCCAATGAGCAGTTCTTC. It translates to CATSDYSGTRGPNEQFF.